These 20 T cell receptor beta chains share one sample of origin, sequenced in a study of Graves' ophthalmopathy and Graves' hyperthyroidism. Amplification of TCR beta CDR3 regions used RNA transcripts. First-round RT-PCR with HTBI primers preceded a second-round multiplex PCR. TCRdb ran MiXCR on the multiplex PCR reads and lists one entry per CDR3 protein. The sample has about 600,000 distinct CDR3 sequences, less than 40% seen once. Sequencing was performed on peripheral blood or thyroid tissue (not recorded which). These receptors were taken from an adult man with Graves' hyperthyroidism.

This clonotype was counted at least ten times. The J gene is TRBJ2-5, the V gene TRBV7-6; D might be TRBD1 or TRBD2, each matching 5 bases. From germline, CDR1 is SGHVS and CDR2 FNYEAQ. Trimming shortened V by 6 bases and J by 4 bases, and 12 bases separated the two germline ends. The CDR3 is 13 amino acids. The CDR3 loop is CASSEGKGETQYF. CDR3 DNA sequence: TGTGCCAGCAGTGAGGGGAAAGGAGAGACCCAGTACTTC.

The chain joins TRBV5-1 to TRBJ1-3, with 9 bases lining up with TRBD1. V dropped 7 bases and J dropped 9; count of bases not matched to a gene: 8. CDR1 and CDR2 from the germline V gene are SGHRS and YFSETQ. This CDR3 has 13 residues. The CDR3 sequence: CASRRDREGTIYF. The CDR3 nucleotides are TGCGCCAGCCGACGGGACAGGGAAGGCACCATATATTTT.

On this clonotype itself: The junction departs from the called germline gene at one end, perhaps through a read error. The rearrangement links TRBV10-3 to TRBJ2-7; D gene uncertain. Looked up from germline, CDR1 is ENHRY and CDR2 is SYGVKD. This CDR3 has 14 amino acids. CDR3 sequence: CASSESGNPYEQYF. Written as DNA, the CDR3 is TGTGCCAGCAGTGAATCGGGCAATCCCTACGAGCAGTACTTC.

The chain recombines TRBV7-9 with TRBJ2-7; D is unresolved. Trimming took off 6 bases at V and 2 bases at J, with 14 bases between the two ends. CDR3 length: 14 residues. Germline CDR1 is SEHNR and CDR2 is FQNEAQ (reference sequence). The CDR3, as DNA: TGTGCCAGCAGTGAAGCTTGGTCCCCCTACGAGCAGTACTTC. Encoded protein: CASSEAWSPYEQYF.

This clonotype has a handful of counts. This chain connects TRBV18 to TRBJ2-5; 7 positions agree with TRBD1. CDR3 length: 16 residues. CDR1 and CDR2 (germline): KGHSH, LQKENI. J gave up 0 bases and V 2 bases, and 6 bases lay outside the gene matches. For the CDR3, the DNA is TGTGCCAGCTCACCATCTCACACAGGGGACCAAGAGACCCAGTACTTC. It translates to CASSPSHTGDQETQYF.

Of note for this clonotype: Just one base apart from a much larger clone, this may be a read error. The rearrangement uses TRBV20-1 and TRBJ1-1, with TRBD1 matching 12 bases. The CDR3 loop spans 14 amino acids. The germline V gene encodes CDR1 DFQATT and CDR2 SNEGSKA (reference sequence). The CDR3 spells CSANPGTGGHWALF. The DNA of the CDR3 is TGCAGTGCTAACCCCGGGACAGGGGGCCATTGGGCTCTCTTT.

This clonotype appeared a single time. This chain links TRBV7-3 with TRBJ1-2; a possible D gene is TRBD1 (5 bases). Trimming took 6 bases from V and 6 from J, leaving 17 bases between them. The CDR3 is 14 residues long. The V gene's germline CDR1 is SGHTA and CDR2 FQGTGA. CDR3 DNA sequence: TGTGCCAGCAGGCTGAGGCGGTCAGGGAATGGCTACACCTTC. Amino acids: CASRLRRSGNGYTF.

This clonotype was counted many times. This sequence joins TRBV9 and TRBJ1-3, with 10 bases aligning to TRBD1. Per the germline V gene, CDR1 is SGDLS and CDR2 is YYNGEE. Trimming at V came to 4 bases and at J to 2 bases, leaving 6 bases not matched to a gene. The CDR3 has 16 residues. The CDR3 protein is CASSKTGGLAGNTIYF. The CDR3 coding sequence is TGTGCCAGCAGCAAGACAGGGGGCCTGGCTGGAAACACCATATATTTT.

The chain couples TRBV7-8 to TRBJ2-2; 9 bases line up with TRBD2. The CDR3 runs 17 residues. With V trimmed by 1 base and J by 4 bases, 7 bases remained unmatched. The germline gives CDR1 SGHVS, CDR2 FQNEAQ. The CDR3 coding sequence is TGTGCCAGCAGCTTAGTAGGGCGGGGGGGCCGCACCGGGGAGCTGTTTTTT. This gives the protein CASSLVGRGGRTGELFF.

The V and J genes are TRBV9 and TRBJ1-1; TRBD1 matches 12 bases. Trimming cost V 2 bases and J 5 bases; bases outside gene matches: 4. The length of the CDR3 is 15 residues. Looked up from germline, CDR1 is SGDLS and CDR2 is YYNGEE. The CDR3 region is CASSVGTGGKTEAFF. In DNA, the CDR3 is TGTGCCAGCAGCGTTGGGACAGGGGGCAAAACTGAAGCTTTCTTT.

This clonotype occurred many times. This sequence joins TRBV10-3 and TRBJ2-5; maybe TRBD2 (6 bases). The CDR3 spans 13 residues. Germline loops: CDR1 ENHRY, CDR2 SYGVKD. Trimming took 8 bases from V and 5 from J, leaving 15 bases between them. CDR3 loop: CAIARALAETQYF. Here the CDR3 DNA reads TGTGCCATCGCCCGGGCCCTAGCGGAGACCCAGTACTTC.

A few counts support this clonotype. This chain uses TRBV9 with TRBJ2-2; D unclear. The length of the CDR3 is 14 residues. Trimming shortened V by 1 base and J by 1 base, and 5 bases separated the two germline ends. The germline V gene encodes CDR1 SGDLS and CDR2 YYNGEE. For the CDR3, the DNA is TGTGCCAGCAGCGTAAACAGGAACACCGGGGAGCTGTTTTTT. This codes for CASSVNRNTGELFF. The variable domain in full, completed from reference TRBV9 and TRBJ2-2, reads DSGVTQTPKHLITATGQRVTLRCSPRSGDLSVYWYQQSLDQGLQFLIQYYNGEERAKGNILERFSAQQFPDLHSELNLSSLELGDSALYFCASSVNRNTGELFFGEGSRLTVL.

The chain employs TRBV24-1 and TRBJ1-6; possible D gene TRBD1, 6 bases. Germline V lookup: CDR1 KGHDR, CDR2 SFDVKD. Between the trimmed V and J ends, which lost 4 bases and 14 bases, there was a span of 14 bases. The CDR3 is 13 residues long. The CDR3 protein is CATSEFTGSTLHF. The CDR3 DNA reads TGTGCCACCAGTGAGTTCACAGGGAGCACCCTCCACTTT.

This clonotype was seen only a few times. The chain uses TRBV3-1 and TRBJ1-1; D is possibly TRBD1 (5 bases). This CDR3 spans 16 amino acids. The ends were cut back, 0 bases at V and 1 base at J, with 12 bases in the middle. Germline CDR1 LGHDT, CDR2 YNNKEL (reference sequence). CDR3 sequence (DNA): TGTGCCAGCAGCCAAGATCTGGGGGGGAGGAACACTGAAGCTTTCTTT. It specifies CASSQDLGGRNTEAFF. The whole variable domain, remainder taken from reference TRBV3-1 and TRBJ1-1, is DTAVSQTPKYLVTQMGNDKSIKCEQNLGHDTMYWYKQDSKKFLKIMFSYNNKELIINETVPNRFSPKSPDKAHLNLHINSLELGDSAVYFCASSQDLGGRNTEAFFGQGTRLTVV.

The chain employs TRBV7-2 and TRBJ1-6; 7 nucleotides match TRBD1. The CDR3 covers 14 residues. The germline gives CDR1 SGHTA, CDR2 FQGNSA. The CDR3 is CARPPTGNNSPLHF. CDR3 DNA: TGTGCTAGGCCCCCGACAGGGAACAATTCACCCCTCCACTTT.

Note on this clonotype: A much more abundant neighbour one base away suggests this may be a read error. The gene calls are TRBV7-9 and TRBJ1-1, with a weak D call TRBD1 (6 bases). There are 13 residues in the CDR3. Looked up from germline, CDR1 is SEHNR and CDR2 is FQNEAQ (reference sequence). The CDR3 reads CASSFGGRIEASF. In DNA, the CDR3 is TGTGCCAGCAGCTTCGGGGGCAGAATTGAAGCTTCCTTT.

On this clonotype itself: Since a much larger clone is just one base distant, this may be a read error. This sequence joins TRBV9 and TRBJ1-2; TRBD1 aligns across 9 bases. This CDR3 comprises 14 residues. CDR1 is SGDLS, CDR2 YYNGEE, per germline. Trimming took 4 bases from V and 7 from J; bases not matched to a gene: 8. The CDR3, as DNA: TGTGCCAGCAGCCTGGGACAGGGCGTCGCTGGCTACACCTTC. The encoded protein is CASSLGQGVAGYTF. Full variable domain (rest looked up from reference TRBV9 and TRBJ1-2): DSGVTQTPKHLITATGQRVTLRCSPRSGDLSVYWYQQSLDQGLQFLIQYYNGEERAKGNILERFSAQQFPDLHSELNLSSLELGDSALYFCASSLGQGVAGYTFGSGTRLTVV.

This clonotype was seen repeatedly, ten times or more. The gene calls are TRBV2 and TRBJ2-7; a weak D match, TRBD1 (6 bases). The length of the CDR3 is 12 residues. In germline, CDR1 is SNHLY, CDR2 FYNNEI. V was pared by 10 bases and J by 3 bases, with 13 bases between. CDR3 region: CAIVAQGYEQYF. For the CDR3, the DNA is TGTGCCATCGTAGCACAGGGCTACGAGCAGTACTTC.

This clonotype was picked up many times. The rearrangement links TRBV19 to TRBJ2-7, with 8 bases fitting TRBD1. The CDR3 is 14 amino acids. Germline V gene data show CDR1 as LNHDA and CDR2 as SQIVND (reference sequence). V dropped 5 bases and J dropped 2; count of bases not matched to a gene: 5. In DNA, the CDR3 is TGTGCCAGTAGTCCTACGGGACAGGCCTACGAGCAGTACTTC. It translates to CASSPTGQAYEQYF.

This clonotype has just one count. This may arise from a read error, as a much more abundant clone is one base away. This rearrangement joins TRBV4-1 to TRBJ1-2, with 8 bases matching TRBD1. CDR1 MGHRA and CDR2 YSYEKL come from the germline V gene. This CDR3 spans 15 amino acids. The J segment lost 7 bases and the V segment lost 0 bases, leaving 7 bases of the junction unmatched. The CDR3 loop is CASSQEGQGYCGYTF. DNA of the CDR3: TGCGCCAGCAGCCAAGAAGGACAGGGCTACTGTGGCTACACCTTC.